This T cell receptor (beta chain) was sequenced for a study of CD8 T cells in Susac syndrome. An amount of RNA that ranged from roughly 0.45 to 1 ug was reverse transcribed with random hexamers. The amplification used immunoSEQ multiplex PCR on TCR beta CDR3; it spanned 54 Vbeta and 13 Jbeta. TCRdb re-called the immunoSEQ multiplex PCR reads with MiXCR, one entry per CDR3 protein. The sample shows about 400,000 distinct CDR3 sequences, more than 80% of them seen only once. It was treatment-naive patients with stable or active relapsing-remitting disease who made up the multiple sclerosis controls. The CDR3 loop spans 15 amino acids. V was cut by 0 bases and J by 4 bases, with 13 bases left in between. CDR1 MRHNA and CDR2 SNTAGT come from the germline V gene.

The V call is TRBV6-4, the J call TRBJ2-7; no definite D call. This receptor was taken from a human donor with multiple sclerosis. Sequencing was carried out using CD8+ T cells from PBMCs. CDR3 bases: TGTGCCAGCAGTGACTCTACGTCAACTCCTTACGAGCAGTACTTC. Protein: CASSDSTSTPYEQYF.